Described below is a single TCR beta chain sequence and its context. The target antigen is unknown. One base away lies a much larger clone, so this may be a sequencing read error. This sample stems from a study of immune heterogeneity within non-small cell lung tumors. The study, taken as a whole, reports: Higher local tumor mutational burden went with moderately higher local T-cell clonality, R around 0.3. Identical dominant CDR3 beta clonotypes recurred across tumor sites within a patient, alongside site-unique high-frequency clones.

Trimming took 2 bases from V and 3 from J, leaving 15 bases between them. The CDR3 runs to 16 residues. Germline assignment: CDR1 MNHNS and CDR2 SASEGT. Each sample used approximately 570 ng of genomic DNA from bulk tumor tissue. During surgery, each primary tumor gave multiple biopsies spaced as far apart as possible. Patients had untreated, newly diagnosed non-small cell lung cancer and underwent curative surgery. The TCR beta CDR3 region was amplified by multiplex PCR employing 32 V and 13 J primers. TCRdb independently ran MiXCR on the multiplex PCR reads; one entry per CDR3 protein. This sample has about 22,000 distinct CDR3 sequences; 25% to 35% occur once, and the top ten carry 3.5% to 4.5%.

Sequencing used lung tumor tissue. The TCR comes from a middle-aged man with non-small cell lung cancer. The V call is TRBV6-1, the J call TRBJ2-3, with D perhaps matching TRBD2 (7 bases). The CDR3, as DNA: TGTGCCAGCAGTGAAAGGGGGAGGGGAATGACAGATACGCAGTATTTT. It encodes CASSERGRGMTDTQYF.